The T cell receptor beta chain under discussion was sequenced for a study of cytomegalovirus exposure and HLA in healthy donors. Vbeta (60) and Jbeta (13) primers were used in the PCR. The protocol was immunoSEQ multiplex PCR, while the TCRdb copy is restricted to in-frame clones and leaves out a portion. The data hold 180,000 or so clones, with roughly 60% observed a single time. V was clipped by 8 bases and J by 4 bases, with 18 bases between them. Germline-derived CDR1 and CDR2 are GTSNPN and SVGIG (reference sequence). There are 13 residues in the CDR3. The V gene is TRBV30, the J gene TRBJ2-7; possible D gene TRBD2, 5 bases. The sequence was collected from a man aged 40-49 years in good health and CMV-seronegative. The specimen was PBMCs. Written as DNA, the CDR3 is TGTGCCGGCCGCGCGGGCAGTAGGTACGAGCAGTACTTC. Its protein is CAGRAGSRYEQYF.